This T cell receptor beta chain was retrieved from a study of blood T cell repertoires in COVID-19. As for the study in general: Sites across the United States, Italy and Spain contributed samples from acute and convalescent COVID-19. Sample material is recorded as cDNA or gDNA derived from T cells, B-cell-depleted T cells, or PBMCs.

Source study methods: Reference gene primer amplification yielded estimated nucleated cell counts. Using immunoSEQ multiplex PCR, the repertoire was profiled, and TCRdb retains in-frame clones only, with some absent. From that table come the V and J calls and clone size; the DNA was used to work out D and trimming. The sample yields more than 85,000 clones, under 90% seen once. This TCR derives from a woman between 45 and 65 years old with acute or convalescent COVID-19. The source material was peripheral blood.

CDR3 nucleotides: TGTGCCAGCAGCTCAGGCCCCCGAAGCATCTCTTCCGAGCAGTACTTC. Encoded protein: CASSSGPRSISSEQYF. The chain is built from TRBV9 and TRBJ2-7; D remains ambiguous. The CDR3 contains 16 residues. V lost 4 bases and J lost 6, with 23 bases in between. Germline CDR1 and CDR2: SGDLS and YYNGEE.